A selection of T cell receptor beta chains follows, all from one sample in a study of blood T cell repertoires in COVID-19. Some clones are missing from TCRdb's copy, which holds only in-frame ones; the method was immunoSEQ multiplex PCR. Here the sample spans 71,000 or so clones, about 79% being singletons. The specimen was peripheral blood. The receptors here all came from a man in his sixties or seventies with acute or convalescent COVID-19. Each CDR3 is given with its conserved first and last residue. D genes are given only for firm matches. Clone size is stated in some rows and not others, as once, few, many or a class when expanded.

13,TRBV19,.,.,TRBJ1-1,TGTGCCAGTAGTATTAGTCTTCGGACTGAAGCTTTCTTT,CASSISLRTEAFF
16,TRBV19,TRBD1,.,TRBJ1-5,TGTGCCAGTAGTATCAGGGGGACAGTTAGCAATCAGCCCCAGCATTTT,CASSIRGTVSNQPQHF
16,TRBV30,TRBD1,.,TRBJ1-2,TGTGCCTGGAGTGAAGGGGGACAGGGGGCCATCGGTGGCTACACCTTC,CAWSEGGQGAIGGYTF
15,TRBV7-9,TRBD1,.,TRBJ1-1,TGTGCCAGCAGCTTAGCGGACAGGTTGGGAACTGAAGCTTTCTTT,CASSLADRLGTEAFF
16,TRBV30,TRBD2,.,TRBJ2-1,TGTGCCTGCACGGAGGGTAGAGCGGGAGCCTACAATGAGCAGTTCTTC,CACTEGRAGAYNEQFF
14,TRBV24-1,TRBD2,.,TRBJ2-1,TGTGCCACCAGCACTAGCGGGAGTGGAAATGAGCAGTTCTTC,CATSTSGSGNEQFF
15,TRBV30,TRBD2,.,TRBJ2-3,TGTGCCTGGAGTGCCACTAGCGGGATCACAGATACGCAGTATTTT,CAWSATSGITDTQYF
12,TRBV3-1/TRBV3-2,.,.,TRBJ2-7,TGTGCCAGCAGCCAAGATATGCGCGAGCAGTACTTC,CASSQDMREQYF
13,TRBV25-1,.,.,TRBJ1-6,TGTGCCAGCAGTGCACTCGAAAATTCACCCCTCCACTTT,CASSALENSPLHF
13,TRBV11-3,TRBD1,few,TRBJ2-7,TGTGCCAGCAGCGTCGGGACAGGGTACGAGCAGTACTTC,CASSVGTGYEQYF
15,TRBV27,TRBD1,.,TRBJ1-5,TGTGCCAGCAGCATGAGGACAGGGGGCGGTCAGCCCCAGCATTTT,CASSMRTGGGQPQHF
15,TRBV6-6,TRBD1,.,TRBJ2-5,TGTGCCAGCAGTTTTGACAGGGCGTACCAAGAGACCCAGTACTTC,CASSFDRAYQETQYF
14,TRBV25-1,.,.,TRBJ1-2,TGTGCCAGCAGTGGACCGGGAGGGTTTTATGGCTACACCTTC,CASSGPGGFYGYTF
15,TRBV29-1,.,.,TRBJ1-1,TGCAGCGTTGAAGATCTAGACCGTATGAACACTGAAGCTTTCTTT,CSVEDLDRMNTEAFF
18,TRBV5-1,TRBD1,.,TRBJ1-2,TGCGCCAGCAGCTTGGCCCCTCAGACAGGGGGCGCCAACTATGGCTACACCTTC,CASSLAPQTGGANYGYTF
14,TRBV11-3,.,.,TRBJ2-2,TGTGCCAGCAGCCCGAGCGGGTACACCGGGGAGCTGTTTTTT,CASSPSGYTGELFF
14,TRBV28,TRBD2,.,TRBJ2-7,TGTGCCAGCGAAAGACTAGCGGGGAGTTTCGAGCAGTACTTC,CASERLAGSFEQYF
16,TRBV24-1,.,.,TRBJ2-2,TGTGCCACCAGTGATTTCGGCGGAGCGAACACCGGGGAGCTGTTTTTT,CATSDFGGANTGELFF
14,TRBV30,TRBD1,.,TRBJ1-2,TGTGCCTGGGGTTTAAAGGGACAGGGGGCCCTCTACACCTTC,CAWGLKGQGALYTF
15,TRBV7-9,.,once,TRBJ2-5,TGTGCCAGCAGCATGACAATGGGTTTAGTGGAGACCCAGTACTTC,CASSMTMGLVETQYF
16,TRBV25-1,TRBD1,many,TRBJ2-2,TGTGCCAGCAGTAAAAGGACAGGGCGTAGCACCGGGGAGCTGTTTTTT,CASSKRTGRSTGELFF
16,TRBV7-2,.,.,TRBJ1-4,TGTGCCAGCAGCTCGTCTCCTAGTGCAACTAATGAAAAACTGTTTTTT,CASSSSPSATNEKLFF
14,TRBV10-1,.,few,TRBJ1-1,TGCGCCAGCAGTGCTGGAACTATGAACACTGAAGCTTTCTTT,CASSAGTMNTEAFF
15,TRBV6-1,TRBD1,.,TRBJ1-2,TGTGCCAGCAGTGAAGCGTTGGCAGGGGGCGATGGCTACACCTTC,CASSEALAGGDGYTF
14,TRBV11-2,.,.,TRBJ1-1,TGTGCCAGCAGCTTTGGACTAGGGGGCACTGAAGCTTTCTTT,CASSFGLGGTEAFF
14,TRBV30,.,.,TRBJ2-1,TGTGCCTGGAGTGTAGGAGGGGTTGGCTATGAGCAGTTCTTC,CAWSVGGVGYEQFF
14,TRBV2,TRBD1,.,TRBJ2-1,TGTGCCAGCAGGGGGGACAGCTCCTACAATGAGCAGTTCTTC,CASRGDSSYNEQFF
12,TRBV24-1,.,.,TRBJ1-1,TGTGCCACCAGTGATTTGTTGGGCATGGCTTTCTTT,CATSDLLGMAFF
16,TRBV6-4,TRBD2,.,TRBJ2-1,TGTGCCAGCAGTGACTCCGGCGGGAGGGGTGGGGATGAGCAGTTCTTC,CASSDSGGRGGDEQFF
15,TRBV30,TRBD1,once,TRBJ1-6,TGTGCCTGGAGTGTAGGAACAGGGGGCGATTCACCCCTCCACTTT,CAWSVGTGGDSPLHF
14,TRBV9,TRBD1,.,TRBJ2-7,TGTGCCAGCAGCGCGACAGGGGGATTCTACGAGCAGTACTTC,CASSATGGFYEQYF
15,TRBV7-2,TRBD2,.,TRBJ2-7,TGTGCCAGCAGCATACTAGCGGGAGGGCCCTACGAGCAGTACTTC,CASSILAGGPYEQYF
16,TRBV4-2,TRBD2,.,TRBJ2-1,TGTGCCAGCAGCCAGGCGAGGCCTAGCGGAGACAATGAGCAGTTCTTC,CASSQARPSGDNEQFF
16,TRBV30,.,once,TRBJ2-2,TGTGCCTGGGTTATCGGGGACAAGGTGAACACCGGGGAGCTGTTTTTT,CAWVIGDKVNTGELFF
15,TRBV7-2,.,.,TRBJ1-3,TGTGCCAGCAGCTTGGGGCAGGGGTCTGGAAACACCATATATTTT,CASSLGQGSGNTIYF
15,TRBV19,.,once,TRBJ1-1,TGTGCCAGTAGACGTTGGCTGTCCCAATCCACTGAAGCTTTCTTT,CASRRWLSQSTEAFF
13,TRBV29-1,.,.,TRBJ2-5,TGCAGCGTTGTCTCAGGTTTACAAGAGACCCAGTACTTC,CSVVSGLQETQYF
13,TRBV5-1,.,.,TRBJ2-7,TGCGCCAGCAGCTTGGTGTCTAACTCCGAGCAGTACTTC,CASSLVSNSEQYF
13,TRBV29-1,.,.,TRBJ2-7,TGCAGCGTTAAAGGTCGGCCGGGCTACGAGCAGTACTTC,CSVKGRPGYEQYF
17,TRBV3-1/TRBV3-2,TRBD1,.,TRBJ2-3,TGTGCCAGCAGCCTTATAGGGACAGGGACTAGCACAGATACGCAGTATTTT,CASSLIGTGTSTDTQYF
13,TRBV7-2,.,.,TRBJ1-1,TGTGCCAGCAGCTTGCGGATGAACACTGAAGCTTTCTTT,CASSLRMNTEAFF
15,TRBV7-3,TRBD2,.,TRBJ2-1,TGTGCCAGCAGCCCAAGCGGGAGGGCCCGGGGTGAGCAGTTCTTC,CASSPSGRARGEQFF
15,TRBV11-1,.,.,TRBJ2-1,TGTGCCAGCAGCTTAGCGGGTCTAGCGTTCAATGAGCAGTTCTTC,CASSLAGLAFNEQFF
16,TRBV6-2/TRBV6-3,.,.,TRBJ2-5,TGTGCCAGCAGTTACCCTCTAGCTGATGCTAAAGAGACCCAGTACTTC,CASSYPLADAKETQYF
14,TRBV5-6,TRBD1,.,TRBJ1-5,TGTGCCAGCAGCTTGGGACAGGGGGTACAGCCCCAGCATTTT,CASSLGQGVQPQHF
14,TRBV29-1,.,.,TRBJ1-5,TGCAGCGTGGCGGGGGACGATAGCAATCAGCCCCAGCATTTT,CSVAGDDSNQPQHF
14,TRBV10-3,.,.,TRBJ1-2,TGTGCCATCAGTGAGGGTCCGGGGGAGAATGGCTACACCTTC,CAISEGPGENGYTF
14,TRBV6-6,.,.,TRBJ2-7,TGTGCCAGCAGTTACCTGGCCAGCTCCTACGAGCAGTACTTC,CASSYLASSYEQYF
11,TRBV19,.,.,TRBJ2-1,TGTGCCAGTAGTATCGGTGATGAGCAGTTCTTC,CASSIGDEQFF